The clone carrying this T cell receptor (beta chain) was found many times. Its antigen is currently unknown. PCR was performed a second time for 7 to 11 cycles using a sample-barcoded 5' primer and a J-beta primer mix. Every sample gave at least 3 million paired-end reads containing CDR3. TCRdb reprocessed the 5' RACE reads with MiXCR, giving one entry per CDR3 protein. Among 1.5 million to 2 million distinct CDR3 sequences, roughly 30% were seen once, and the ten largest hold 7.7%. CDR1 is LGHDT and CDR2 is YNNKEL in the germline V gene (reference sequence). The CDR3 has 15 amino acids. Trimming stripped 1 base from V and 3 bases from J, with 13 bases between. These data come from a study of blood T cells in healthy people across ages. Notes on the study in general: Roughly linear age-related decline in beta diversity appeared, significant by age 40. Correlation between TCR beta diversity and naive T cell percentage was strong.

Sequences were obtained from blood. The chain uses TRBV3-1 and TRBJ2-7; D call uncertain. The origin of this receptor is a woman aged 25 to 39 in good health. Here the CDR3 reads CASSQGETADYEQYF. In DNA form, the CDR3 reads TGTGCCAGCAGCCAAGGTGAGACGGCGGACTACGAGCAGTACTTC.